This entry features one T cell receptor beta chain sequence. The CDR3 is 16 amino acids. CDR1 is SGHDT, CDR2 YYEEEE, per germline. V lost 3 bases, J lost 3 bases, and 7 bases stayed unmatched. These data are taken from a study of blood T cell repertoires in COVID-19. Study information: COVID-19 samples from acute and convalescent phases originated in the United States, Italy and Spain.

The data were produced by immunoSEQ multiplex PCR, yet TCRdb's version contains in-frame clones alone and is incomplete. The table includes around 160,000 clones, 84% detected once. V is TRBV5-6 and J is TRBJ1-5; 9 positions match TRBD1. The TCR comes from a human donor in a cohort sampled during active COVID-19. Sequenced: peripheral blood. CDR3 in amino acids: CASSWGGQGLNQPQHF. CDR3 nucleotides: TGTGCCAGCAGCTGGGGGGGACAGGGACTCAATCAGCCCCAGCATTTT.